Listed below are T cell receptor beta chains from one sample, sequenced in a study of T cell responses to AZD1222 COVID-19 vaccine. Data came from immunoSEQ multiplex PCR; TCRdb stores just in-frame clones and leaves some out. The repertoire includes 200,000 or so clones, almost 95% of them detected once, and roughly a tenth sits in the top ten. Sequences were derived from peripheral blood, sampled on day 0 of AZD1222 vaccination. The receptors originated from an adult in good health. Each CDR3 is given with its conserved first and last residue. D genes are given only for firm matches. Only part of the rows carry a size: once, few, many, or a class if the clone is expanded.

j_gene | d_gene | abundance | v_gene | CDR3nt | CDR3aa
TRBJ1-6 | - | - | TRBV11-2 | TGTGCCAGCAGTCCCAAGCAGGGAAACTCACCCCTCCACTTT | CASSPKQGNSPLHF
TRBJ1-5 | TRBD1 | - | TRBV6-2/TRBV6-3 | TGTGCCAGCAGTTACTCGATGGGACAGGGCAGGCAGCCCCAGCATTTT | CASSYSMGQGRQPQHF
TRBJ1-2 | TRBD1 | - | TRBV11-2 | TGTGCCAGCAGCTTAGGGATACCGGGACAGGGGATAGATGGCTACACCTTC | CASSLGIPGQGIDGYTF
TRBJ2-7 | TRBD1 | once | TRBV7-9 | TGTGCCAGCAGCTTAACCCGGACAGGGGGCGGCTACGAGCAGTACTTC | CASSLTRTGGGYEQYF
TRBJ2-1 | TRBD1 | - | TRBV19 | TGTGCCAGTGCTGGAACTGCGGACAGGTATTGGGCAATCAATGAGCAGTTCTTC | CASAGTADRYWAINEQFF
TRBJ2-3 | TRBD1 | - | TRBV27 | TGTGCCAGCAGCCCAGACAGGGGAACGCAGTATTTT | CASSPDRGTQYF
TRBJ1-1 | TRBD1 | - | TRBV2 | TGTGCCAGCAAGACGACAGGGATGTGGACTGAAGCTTTCTTT | CASKTTGMWTEAFF
TRBJ1-6 | - | once | TRBV19 | TGTGCCAGTAGTATTTCGGAGAATTCACCCCTCCACTTT | CASSISENSPLHF
TRBJ1-4 | - | - | TRBV20-1 | TGCAGTGCTAGTTCGGGGGAAGTTAATGAAAAACTGTTTTTT | CSASSGEVNEKLFF
TRBJ1-1 | - | - | TRBV28 | TGTGCCAGCAGCACCCCTCAGGAATCGAACACTGAAGCTTTCTTT | CASSTPQESNTEAFF
TRBJ2-2 | TRBD1 | - | TRBV7-8 | TGTGCCAGCAGTCAGGGGGCTCTAACCGGGGAGCTGTTTTTT | CASSQGALTGELFF
TRBJ1-1 | - | - | TRBV7-3 | TGTGCCAGCAGCCCGACCGGGGGGAACACTGAAGCTTTCTTT | CASSPTGGNTEAFF
TRBJ1-1 | - | - | TRBV5-1 | TGCGCCAGCAGCTTCAGGGGATGGGCTGAAGCTTTCTTT | CASSFRGWAEAFF
TRBJ1-4 | - | once | TRBV4-1 | TGCGCCAGCAGCCGCGTCTGGGCGGCTGCAACTAATGAAAAACTGTTTTTT | CASSRVWAAATNEKLFF
TRBJ2-2 | TRBD1 | - | TRBV7-7 | TGTGCTAGCAGAAAAGGACAGGGGTCCACCGGGGAGCTGTTTTTT | CASRKGQGSTGELFF
TRBJ2-7 | TRBD1 | - | TRBV2 | TGTGCCAGCAGTTTGGACAGGGGCTACGAGCAGTACTTC | CASSLDRGYEQYF
TRBJ2-3 | - | - | TRBV15 | TGTGCCACCAGCTTGCTAGCGAAGGATACGCAGTATTTT | CATSLLAKDTQYF
TRBJ1-5 | - | - | TRBV27 | TGTGCCAGCAGCCTAGGGGGTGGTCAGCCCCAGCATTTT | CASSLGGGQPQHF
TRBJ2-1 | - | - | TRBV29-1 | TGCAGCGTTGAACGGTGGACCGTGAACAATGAGCAGTTCTTC | CSVERWTVNNEQFF
TRBJ1-2 | TRBD1 | few | TRBV28 | TGTGCCAGCAGTTTAGCCCTCCCGGGACAGGGCTATGGCTACACCTTC | CASSLALPGQGYGYTF
TRBJ1-3 | - | - | TRBV28 | TGTGCCAGCAGGTCTGTACTGGACGGAGCCTCTGGAAACACCATATATTTT | CASRSVLDGASGNTIYF
TRBJ2-7 | TRBD1 | - | TRBV27 | TGTGCCAGCAGTCCTCCAACAGGGGACGCGCAGTACTTC | CASSPPTGDAQYF
TRBJ1-6 | - | once | TRBV9 | TGTGCCAGCAGCGTAGCCCAGGGACAAAATAATTCACCCCTCCACTTT | CASSVAQGQNNSPLHF
TRBJ2-7 | - | - | TRBV12-5 | TGTGCTAGTGGCCAGGACTTAGGGGGCGAGCAGTACTTC | CASGQDLGGEQYF
TRBJ2-3 | TRBD2 | - | TRBV6-2/TRBV6-3 | TGTGCCAGCAGTTACACAGGACTAGCGGGCACAGATACGCAGTATTTT | CASSYTGLAGTDTQYF
TRBJ2-7 | TRBD2 | - | TRBV7-3 | TGTGCCAGCAGCTTAGCACCGGGACTAGCGGGTGAGCAGTACTTC | CASSLAPGLAGEQYF
TRBJ2-7 | TRBD2 | - | TRBV4-1 | TGCGCCAGCAGCCAGGAAACTAGCGGTGCCTCCTACGAGCAGTACTTC | CASSQETSGASYEQYF
TRBJ2-5 | TRBD2 | once | TRBV2 | TGTGCCAGCAGTGACTTGGCGGGAGGGGGAGAGACCCAGTACTTC | CASSDLAGGGETQYF
TRBJ1-1 | - | - | TRBV6-5 | TGTGCCAGCTTTTTCCCTGGCCAGAGCACTGAAGCTTTCTTT | CASFFPGQSTEAFF
TRBJ2-1 | TRBD2 | - | TRBV7-8 | TGTGCCAGCAGCGGATTACCGGGACTAGCGGGAGAAAATGAGCAGTTCTTC | CASSGLPGLAGENEQFF
TRBJ2-1 | - | - | TRBV28 | TGTGCCAGCAGTCCTCCGGGACCACCAGCCCAGTTCTTC | CASSPPGPPAQFF
TRBJ2-1 | TRBD1 | - | TRBV9 | TGTGCCAGCGGTGGGACAGGTCCCTACAATGAGCAGTTCTTC | CASGGTGPYNEQFF
TRBJ1-4 | TRBD1 | once | TRBV6-5 | TGTGCCAGCAGGGCAGGGACAGGGCTGGAAAAACTGTTTTTT | CASRAGTGLEKLFF
TRBJ2-1 | - | - | TRBV10-1 | TGCGCCAGCAGTGAGTTCGGACCGAACAATGAGCAGTTCTTC | CASSEFGPNNEQFF
TRBJ2-2 | TRBD2 | - | TRBV9 | TGTGCCACTGGGACTAGCGCTGGGGAGCTGTTTTTT | CATGTSAGELFF
TRBJ2-3 | - | - | TRBV11-2 | TGTGCCAGCAGCGTTAGCGCCCCCGAGCGTACGCAGTATTTT | CASSVSAPERTQYF
TRBJ2-7 | - | - | TRBV6-5 | TGTGCCAGCATCGAACGGGACCGACCCTACGAGCAGTACTTC | CASIERDRPYEQYF
TRBJ1-2 | - | - | TRBV6-5 | TGTGCCAGCAGTTCCGGGACCCAGTGGGACTATGGCTACACCTTC | CASSSGTQWDYGYTF
TRBJ2-4 | - | - | TRBV10-3 | TGTGCCATCAGTGTACCGGGCACCTTAGCCAAAAACATTCAGTACTTC | CAISVPGTLAKNIQYF
TRBJ2-1 | TRBD2 | - | TRBV2 | TGTGCCAGCAGTGGGCCGGGACTAGCGGAGTACAATGAGCAGTTCTTC | CASSGPGLAEYNEQFF